A single sample is the source of the 31 T cell receptor beta chains below, sequenced in a study of spatial heterogeneity in lung cancer. Antigen specificity for these receptors is unknown. Time point in this sample: sample taken at primary tumor resection. MiXCR, applied by TCRdb to the 5' RACE reads, yields one record per CDR3 protein. The table records some 9,900 distinct CDR3 sequences, 12% of them present only once. Study outcomes and limitations: Counts of expanded alpha and beta TCRs within tumors tracked the tumor nonsynonymous mutation count.

The input for sequencing was lung tumor tissue, taken at surgery. The receptors originated from a male donor with early-stage non-small cell lung cancer.

Judged by abundance, this clonotype is medium-sized. Found in a library prepared for alpha chains, this beta chain is an off-target read, and its abundance has little meaning. The chain is built from TRBV20-1 and TRBJ2-7, with D unresolved. The germline V and J ends were trimmed by 0 bases and 0 bases, with 15 bases remaining between them. The CDR3 runs to 16 residues. Germline CDR1 and CDR2: DFQATT and SNEGSKA (reference sequence). DNA for the CDR3: TGCAGTGCTAGAGATTTGAGGAGTAAGAGCTCCTACGAGCAGTACTTC. This encodes CSARDLRSKSSYEQYF.

This clonotype qualifies as medium-sized. Since it is a stray read in a library aimed at alpha chains, this beta chain has a size that is not meaningful. The chain joins TRBV6-1 to TRBJ2-1; 8 bases match TRBD2. V lost 0 bases, J lost 3 bases, and 7 bases stayed unmatched. CDR3 size: 17 residues. Germline V gene lookup returns CDR1 MNHNS and CDR2 SASEGT. The CDR3: CASSEAPGGVFYNEQFF. CDR3 bases: TGTGCCAGCAGTGAAGCACCCGGGGGGGTTTTCTACAATGAGCAGTTCTTC.

This clonotype is termed medium-sized. With the library built for alpha chains, this beta chain is off target and its frequency is not meaningful. The chain has TRBV7-9 and TRBJ1-3; D not certain. The CDR3 contains 19 residues. The V gene lost 5 bases and the J gene lost 0 bases, with 23 bases spanning the gap. From germline, CDR1 is SEHNR and CDR2 FQNEAQ (reference sequence). The CDR3 bases are TGTGCCAGCAGCGGCGGACGTGCGAGGAGCTTTCGCTCTGGAAACACCATATATTTT. Translated, it gives CASSGGRARSFRSGNTIYF.

At least ten counts were recorded for this clonotype. This beta chain is an off-target read within a library intended for alpha chains, so its frequency means little. The chain uses TRBV2 and TRBJ2-7; 9 positions match TRBD2. Looked up from germline, CDR1 is SNHLY and CDR2 is FYNNEI. V trimming: 6 bases; J trimming: 6 bases; junction bases outside the gene matches: 6. The length of the CDR3 is 13 residues. The CDR3 coding sequence is TGTGCCAGCAGCTTCCAAGCGGGAGGCGAGCAGTACTTC. It yields the protein CASSFQAGGEQYF.

By its share, this clonotype is medium-sized. Found in a library prepared for alpha chains, this beta chain is an off-target read, and its abundance has little meaning. The chain carries TRBV3-1 and TRBJ2-7; 7 bases are shared with TRBD1. With 1 base clipped from V and 6 bases from J, the junction kept 3 bases outside the gene matches. Looked up from germline, CDR1 is LGHDT and CDR2 is YNNKEL (reference sequence). The CDR3 runs 13 residues. Here the CDR3 reads CASSQGDRAEQYF. Written as DNA, the CDR3 is TGTGCCAGCAGCCAAGGAGACAGGGCCGAGCAGTACTTC.

This clonotype was counted ten times or more. Being off target in a library aimed at alpha chains, this beta chain has a size of little meaning. The chain recombines TRBV6-2 or TRBV6-3 with TRBJ2-1, with 7 bases fitting TRBD2. The CDR3 totals 15 residues. The germline CDR1 and CDR2 sequences are MNHEY and SVGEGT. The ends lost 2 bases at V and 4 bases at J; junction bases unmatched: 5. The CDR3 is CASSYGAGFYNEQFF. The CDR3 coding sequence is TGTGCCAGCAGTTACGGAGCGGGGTTTTACAATGAGCAGTTCTTC.

This clonotype was seen many times. Being off target in a library aimed at alpha chains, this beta chain has a size of little meaning. V and J are TRBV27 and TRBJ2-2; 7 nucleotides line up with TRBD2. Germline-derived CDR1 and CDR2 are MNHEY and SMNVEV (reference sequence). V lost 5 bases to trimming and J lost 5 bases; unmatched junction nucleotides: 11. CDR3 length equals 16 residues. The CDR3 DNA reads as TGTGCCAGCAGTCTTCGTGGTAGCGGGTTGACCGGGGAGCTGTTTTTT. This encodes CASSLRGSGLTGELFF.

This clonotype came up a few times. A library made for alpha chains picked up this beta chain off target, so its size means little. The chain uses TRBV7-2 and TRBJ2-2, with 9 bases identical to TRBD1. Germline loops: CDR1 SGHTA, CDR2 FQGNSA. This CDR3 spans 15 amino acids. The V and J ends lost 7 bases and 4 bases, in that order; junction bases with no gene match: 7. CDR3 protein: CASTNRDRVTGELFF. The CDR3, as DNA: TGTGCCAGCACCAACCGGGACAGGGTCACCGGGGAGCTGTTTTTT.

With regard to this clonotype: Since the library was made to target alpha chains, this beta chain is a stray read and its abundance is not meaningful. This chain joins TRBV6-5 and TRBJ1-1; possible D gene TRBD1, 5 bases. The germline V gene has CDR1 MNHEY and CDR2 SVGAGI. V lost 8 bases to trimming and J lost 6 bases, with 19 bases between them. The CDR3 spans 14 residues. In DNA, the CDR3 is TGTGCCAGCGGCGACGGGGGAGGACGGCCTGAAGCTTTCTTT. Translated: CASGDGGGRPEAFF.

In this sample, this clonotype turned up many times. This beta chain slipped into a library made for alpha chains as a stray read, so its size is not meaningful. The V call is TRBV4-1, the J call TRBJ2-1, with D tentatively TRBD2 (6 bases). Trimming left V 4 bases short and J 5 bases short, with 15 bases between. Germline CDR1 and CDR2: MGHRA and YSYEKL. This CDR3 is built from 15 residues. The CDR3 DNA follows: TGCGCCAGCAGCCCCCGGGGTAGCGGACACAATGAGCAGTTCTTC. Translating gives CASSPRGSGHNEQFF.

This clonotype was recorded many times. This beta chain slipped into a library made for alpha chains as a stray read, so its size is not meaningful. In DNA, the CDR3 is TGCGCCAGCAGCTTCGACAGCGGAGCTGACTATGGCTACACCTTC. Translation: CASSFDSGADYGYTF. The rearrangement links TRBV5-1 to TRBJ1-2; a possible D gene is TRBD1 (5 bases). The CDR3 length is 15 residues. Trimming cost V 2 bases and J 3 bases, with 14 bases left between them. Per germline, CDR1 SGHRS and CDR2 YFSETQ.

This clonotype was seen ten or more times. This beta chain turned up in a library designed for alpha chains; as an off-target read, its abundance says little. The chain joins TRBV5-1 to TRBJ1-1; D uncertain. This CDR3 comprises 16 residues. Germline CDR1 SGHRS, CDR2 YFSETQ. V shed 4 bases and J shed 0 bases, with 16 bases lying between them. The DNA of the CDR3 is TGCGCCAGCAGCAAAGTCGCGGGGAAACTGAACACTGAAGCTTTCTTT. Its translation is CASSKVAGKLNTEAFF. Full variable domain (remainder filled in from reference TRBV5-1 and TRBJ1-1): KAGVTQTPRYLIKTRGQQVTLSCSPISGHRSVSWYQQTPGQGLQFLFEYFSETQRNKGNFPGRFSGRQFSNSRSEMNVSTLELGDSALYLCASSKVAGKLNTEAFFGQGTRLTVV.

At least ten counts were recorded for this clonotype. Found in a library prepared for alpha chains, this beta chain is an off-target read, and its abundance has little meaning. The V call is TRBV4-1, the J call TRBJ1-3, with D maybe TRBD1 (6 bases). V was cut by 4 bases and J by 4 bases, with 11 bases left in between. The CDR3 has 14 amino acids. CDR1 and CDR2 (germline): MGHRA, YSYEKL. The CDR3 DNA sequence: TGCGCCAGCAGCCGACAGGTATCCGGAAACACCATATATTTT. Translation: CASSRQVSGNTIYF.

As for this clonotype: This beta chain lies outside the target of a library built for alpha chains; its clone size means little. The chain carries TRBV6-5 and TRBJ2-1; D is ambiguous. V lost 4 bases, J lost 5 bases, and 12 bases lay in between. The CDR3 is 14 amino acids. Germline CDR1 MNHEY, CDR2 SVGAGI. Written as DNA, the CDR3 is TGTGCCAGCAGTTCGCGTGGACCGGACAATGAGCAGTTCTTC. Translated: CASSSRGPDNEQFF.

To note about this clonotype: This beta chain was picked up by a library intended for alpha chains and is off target, so its count carries little meaning. This chain's CDR3 is CASSFRQTNSPLHF. CDR3 DNA sequence: TGTGCCAGCAGCTTTCGACAGACTAATTCACCCCTCCACTTT. The chain recombines TRBV7-2 with TRBJ1-6, with D possibly TRBD1 on 5 matching bases. Trimming left V 3 bases short and J 6 bases short, with 9 bases between. The CDR3 covers 14 residues. The germline CDR1 and CDR2 sequences are SGHTA and FQGNSA.

In its sample, this clonotype ranks as medium-sized. As an off-target read in a library built for alpha chains, this beta chain has a frequency of little significance. The chain carries TRBV20-1 and TRBJ2-3; 9 bases align to TRBD2. Germline V gene data show CDR1 as DFQATT and CDR2 as SNEGSKA (reference sequence). CDR3 size: 14 residues. J gave up 10 bases and V 3 bases, and 11 bases lay outside the gene matches. The CDR3 spells CSARAGGPQAPQYF. As DNA, the CDR3 is TGCAGTGCTAGGGCGGGAGGGCCCCAGGCTCCGCAGTATTTT.

At least ten counts were recorded for this clonotype. This beta chain appears as a stray read in a library generated for alpha chains; its size is not informative. J is TRBJ2-1 and V is TRBV2; D is unclear. Between the trimmed V and J ends, which lost 0 bases and 6 bases, there was a span of 24 bases. This CDR3 region has 19 residues. Germline V gene sequence: CDR1 SNHLY, CDR2 FYNNEI. The CDR3 nucleotides are TGTGCCAGCAGTGAAGCGCTTAACCTAGGAGTGTTTGGTGTCAATGAGCAGTTCTTC. This gives the protein CASSEALNLGVFGVNEQFF.

This clonotype is categorized as medium-sized. This beta chain is a stray sequence in a library constructed for alpha chains; its clone size is not meaningful. The CDR3 protein is CSAMGSSSYNEQFF. The CDR3 DNA sequence: TGCAGTGCTATGGGGAGTTCCTCTTACAATGAGCAGTTCTTC. This chain uses TRBV20-1 with TRBJ2-1; a weak D match, TRBD2 (5 bases). V shed 4 bases and J shed 4 bases, with 14 bases lying between them. The germline gives CDR1 DFQATT, CDR2 SNEGSKA (reference sequence). The CDR3 contains 14 residues.

This clonotype is deemed medium-sized (0.01 to 0.1%). Since it is a stray read in a library aimed at alpha chains, this beta chain has a size that is not meaningful. The chain has TRBV5-5 and TRBJ2-1; 10 nucleotides match TRBD2. Germline-derived CDR1 and CDR2 are SGHKS and YYEKEE (reference sequence). This CDR3 region has 17 residues. V shed 4 bases, J shed 6 bases, and the junction held 13 bases outside the gene matches. The DNA of the CDR3 is TGTGCCAGCAGCAAGGCACCCGGGACTAGCGTTTTCAATGAGCAGTTCTTC. This gives the protein CASSKAPGTSVFNEQFF.

This clonotype came up many times. This beta chain appears as a stray read in a library generated for alpha chains; its size is not informative. This rearrangement joins TRBV20-1 to TRBJ2-1; the match to TRBD2 covers 9 bases. This CDR3 is 15 amino acids long. Germline V gene lookup returns CDR1 DFQATT and CDR2 SNEGSKA (reference sequence). Trimming took 3 bases from V and 4 from J; bases not matched to a gene: 7. The CDR3 DNA reads TGCAGTGCTAGTCGAGCGGGAGGTGGGTACAATGAGCAGTTCTTC. Amino acid sequence: CSASRAGGGYNEQFF.

The sample holds many counts of this clonotype. With the library built for alpha chains, this beta chain is off target and its frequency is not meaningful. The J gene is TRBJ2-1, the V gene TRBV11-2, with 9 bases that match TRBD2. V dropped 2 bases and J dropped 8; count of bases not matched to a gene: 10. CDR1 and CDR2 from the germline V gene are SGHAT and FQNNGV. CDR3 size: 16 residues. The CDR3 is CASSLIPAGGPDEQFF. The CDR3 coding sequence is TGTGCCAGCAGCTTAATTCCGGCGGGAGGGCCGGATGAGCAGTTCTTC.

Remarks on this clonotype: This beta chain turned up in a library designed for alpha chains; as an off-target read, its abundance says little. The chain employs TRBV29-1 and TRBJ2-1; D is unresolved. Between the trimmed V and J ends, which lost 4 bases and 0 bases, there was a span of 10 bases. The germline gives CDR1 SQVTM, CDR2 ANQGSEA. This CDR3 has 14 residues. Written as DNA, the CDR3 is TGCAGCGTTGTTGGGGTGAGCTCCTACAATGAGCAGTTCTTC. Encoded protein: CSVVGVSSYNEQFF.

This clonotype was recorded at least ten times. This beta chain appears as a stray read in a library generated for alpha chains; its size is not informative. This chain's CDR3 is CASKGGQPQHF. As DNA, the CDR3 is TGTGCCTCAAAGGGGGGCCAGCCCCAGCATTTT. This chain uses TRBV28 with TRBJ1-5, with D maybe TRBD1 (6 bases). CDR3 length equals 11 residues. The germline V gene has CDR1 MDHEN and CDR2 SYDVKM. Between the trimmed V and J ends, which lost 11 bases and 7 bases, there was a span of 12 bases.

This clonotype was picked up many times. As an off-target read in a library built for alpha chains, this beta chain has a frequency of little significance. The CDR3 nucleotides are TGTGCCAGCAGTCTAAAGGGTGCCGTCGAGCAGTACTTC. Its translation is CASSLKGAVEQYF. This chain uses TRBV6-6 with TRBJ2-7; D remains ambiguous. CDR3 length: 13 amino acids. V was trimmed by 5 bases and J by 6 bases, leaving 14 bases between them. Germline assignment: CDR1 MNHNY and CDR2 SVGAGI (reference sequence).

Points on this clonotype: For a library built for alpha chains, this beta chain is a stray read; little rests on its size. This rearrangement joins TRBV5-1 to TRBJ1-1, with 7 bases identical to TRBD1. The CDR3 is made up of 14 amino acids. Trimming removed 1 base from V and 4 bases from J; junction bases left unmatched: 4. The germline gives CDR1 SGHRS, CDR2 YFSETQ. The CDR3 region is CASSLRQGGTEAFF. The CDR3, as DNA: TGCGCCAGCAGCTTGCGACAGGGCGGCACTGAAGCTTTCTTT.

This clonotype was counted many times. Because this beta chain is a stray read in a library intended to capture alpha chains, its abundance should not be given much weight. This sequence joins TRBV18 and TRBJ2-3, with D maybe TRBD1 (5 bases). Trimming removed 4 bases from V and 5 bases from J, with 7 bases in between. Per the germline V gene, CDR1 is KGHSH and CDR2 is LQKENI. The CDR3 spans 12 residues. The CDR3: CASSRTQDTQYF. DNA of the CDR3: TGTGCCAGCTCACGGACACAAGATACGCAGTATTTT.

At least ten counts were recorded for this clonotype. A library made for alpha chains picked up this beta chain off target, so its size means little. The V gene is TRBV24-1, the J gene TRBJ2-2, with D hard to call. The V end was cut by 0 bases, the J end by 0 bases, with 7 bases between. The CDR3 consists of 16 residues. Germline loops: CDR1 KGHDR, CDR2 SFDVKD. In DNA form, the CDR3 reads TGTGCCACCAGTGATTTGTGGGATGCGAACACCGGGGAGCTGTTTTTT. Amino acid sequence: CATSDLWDANTGELFF.

Regarding this clonotype: This beta chain lies outside the target of a library built for alpha chains; its clone size means little. This chain joins TRBV12-3 or TRBV12-4 and TRBJ2-6; 16 nucleotides align to TRBD2. The CDR3 is 18 amino acids. V was clipped by 6 bases and J by 0 bases; unmatched bases: 2. CDR3 residues: CASRGLAGGFSGANVLTF. As DNA, the CDR3 is TGTGCCAGCAGGGGACTAGCGGGAGGGTTCTCTGGGGCCAACGTCCTGACTTTC.

In its sample, this clonotype was seen many times. This beta chain was picked up by a library intended for alpha chains and is off target, so its count carries little meaning. This chain connects TRBV2 to TRBJ2-3, with 10 bases matching TRBD2. This CDR3 is 15 amino acids long. Germline lookup yields CDR1 SNHLY and CDR2 FYNNEI. The V gene end was trimmed by 6 bases and the J gene end by 1 base; junction bases not matched to a gene: 4. This chain's CDR3 is CASSLAGDRTDTQYF. CDR3 nucleotide sequence: TGTGCCAGCAGCCTAGCGGGAGACCGCACAGATACGCAGTATTTT.

There are many counts of this clonotype. Since the library was made to target alpha chains, this beta chain is a stray read and its abundance is not meaningful. The chain uses TRBV5-6 and TRBJ1-1; D is unresolved. Germline CDR1 SGHDT, CDR2 YYEEEE. This CDR3 spans 12 amino acids. V was trimmed by 6 bases and J by 7 bases, leaving 13 bases between them. CDR3: CASTLVEGEAFF. CDR3 coding DNA: TGTGCCAGCACCCTTGTGGAGGGTGAAGCTTTCTTT.

This clonotype has ten or more counts. This beta chain is a stray sequence in a library constructed for alpha chains; its clone size is not meaningful. The chain recombines TRBV30 with TRBJ2-7, with 8 nucleotides matching TRBD1. J was trimmed by 3 bases and V by 0 bases; bases with no gene match: 1. Germline CDR1 reads GTSNPN; CDR2 reads SVGIG (reference sequence). The length of the CDR3 is 13 residues. The CDR3 nucleotides read TGTGCCTGGAGTGTAGGGACAGGCTACGAGCAGTACTTC. Its protein product is CAWSVGTGYEQYF.